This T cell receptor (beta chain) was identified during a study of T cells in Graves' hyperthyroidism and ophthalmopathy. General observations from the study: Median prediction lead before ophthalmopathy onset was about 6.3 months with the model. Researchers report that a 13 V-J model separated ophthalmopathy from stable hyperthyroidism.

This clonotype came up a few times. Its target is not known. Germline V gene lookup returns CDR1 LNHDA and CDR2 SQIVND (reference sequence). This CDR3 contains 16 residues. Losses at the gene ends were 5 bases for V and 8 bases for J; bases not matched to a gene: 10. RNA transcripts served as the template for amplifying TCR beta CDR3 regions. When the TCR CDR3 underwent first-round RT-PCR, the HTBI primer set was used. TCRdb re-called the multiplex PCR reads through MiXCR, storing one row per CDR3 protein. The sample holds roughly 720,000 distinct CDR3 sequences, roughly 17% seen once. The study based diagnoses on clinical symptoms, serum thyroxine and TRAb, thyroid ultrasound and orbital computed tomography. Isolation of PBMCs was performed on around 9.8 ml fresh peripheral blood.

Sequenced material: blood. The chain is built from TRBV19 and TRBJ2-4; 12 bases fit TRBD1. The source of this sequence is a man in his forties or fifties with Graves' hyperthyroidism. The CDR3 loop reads CASSLGTGGLSDIQYF. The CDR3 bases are TGTGCCAGTAGTTTAGGGACAGGGGGCTTATCGGACATTCAGTACTTC.